This TCR beta chain originates from a study of Graves' ophthalmopathy and Graves' hyperthyroidism. Germline V CDR1 and CDR2: SGHAT, FQNNGV. After removal of 2 bases from V and 1 base from J, the junction contained 9 bases not matched to a gene. This CDR3 is built from 17 residues. RNA transcripts served as template for amplifying TCR beta CDR3 sequences. Second-round multiplex PCR followed a first-round RT-PCR using HTBI primers. TCRdb processed the multiplex PCR reads anew with MiXCR; each CDR3 protein has one entry. This sample has around 660,000 distinct CDR3 sequences, with 35% to 45% found just once. This clonotype has ten or more counts.

The source of this sequence is an adult man with Graves' ophthalmopathy. J is TRBJ2-5 and V is TRBV11-2, with TRBD2 matching 8 bases. Sequences were obtained from peripheral blood. The DNA for the CDR3 is TGTGCCAGCAGCTTACGACTCGGGGGGGCCATCCAAGAGACCCAGTACTTC. This translates into CASSLRLGGAIQETQYF.